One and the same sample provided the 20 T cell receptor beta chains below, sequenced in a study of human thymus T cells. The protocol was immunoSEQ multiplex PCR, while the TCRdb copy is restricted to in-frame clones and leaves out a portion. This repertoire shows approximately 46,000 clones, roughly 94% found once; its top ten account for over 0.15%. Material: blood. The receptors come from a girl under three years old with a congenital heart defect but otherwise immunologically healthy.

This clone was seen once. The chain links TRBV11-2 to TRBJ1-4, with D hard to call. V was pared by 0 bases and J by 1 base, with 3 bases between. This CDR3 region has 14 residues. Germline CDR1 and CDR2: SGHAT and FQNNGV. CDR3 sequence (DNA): TGTGCCAGCAGCTTAGAGAGAACTAATGAAAAACTGTTTTTT. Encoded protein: CASSLERTNEKLFF.

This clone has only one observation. The CDR3 is CASSFLTGTALYNEQFF. DNA of the CDR3: TGTGCCAGCAGCTTTTTAACGGGTACAGCCCTTTACAATGAGCAGTTCTTC. This rearrangement joins TRBV5-4 to TRBJ2-1, with D hard to call. V was shortened by 2 bases and J by 4 bases, with 19 bases between the two germline ends. Germline CDR1 reads SGHNT; CDR2 reads YYREEE (reference sequence). The CDR3 spans 17 residues.

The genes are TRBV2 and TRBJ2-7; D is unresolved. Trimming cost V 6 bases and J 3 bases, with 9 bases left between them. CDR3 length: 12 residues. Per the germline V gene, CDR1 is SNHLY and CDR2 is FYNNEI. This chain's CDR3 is CASRAPIYEQYF. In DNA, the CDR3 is TGTGCCAGCAGGGCCCCAATCTACGAGCAGTACTTC.

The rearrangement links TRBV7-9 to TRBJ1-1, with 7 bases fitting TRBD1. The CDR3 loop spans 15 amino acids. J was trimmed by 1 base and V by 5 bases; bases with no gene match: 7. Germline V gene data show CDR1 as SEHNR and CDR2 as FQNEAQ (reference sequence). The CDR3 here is CASSPRTGTNTEAFF. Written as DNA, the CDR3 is TGTGCCAGCAGCCCCAGGACAGGCACGAACACTGAAGCTTTCTTT.

The CDR3 protein is CASSQRAMDQPQHF. The CDR3 nucleotides are TGTGCCAGCAGCCAACGGGCCATGGATCAGCCCCAGCATTTT. The V and J genes are TRBV4-2 and TRBJ1-5; no definite D call. The CDR3 contains 14 residues. Germline-derived CDR1 and CDR2 are LGHNA and YNFKEQ. V was clipped by 2 bases and J by 5 bases, with 10 bases between them.

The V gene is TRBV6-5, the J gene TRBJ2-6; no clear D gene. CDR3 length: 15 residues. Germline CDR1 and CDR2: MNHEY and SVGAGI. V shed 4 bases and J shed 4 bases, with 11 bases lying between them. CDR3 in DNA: TGTGCCAGCAGTTCATATTCGTCCGGGGCCAACGTCCTGACTTTC. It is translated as CASSSYSSGANVLTF.

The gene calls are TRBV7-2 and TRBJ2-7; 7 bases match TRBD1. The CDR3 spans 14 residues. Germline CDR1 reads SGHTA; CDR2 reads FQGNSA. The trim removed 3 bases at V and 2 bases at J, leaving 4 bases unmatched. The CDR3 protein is CASSFRDSTYEQYF. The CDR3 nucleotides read TGTGCCAGCAGCTTCCGGGACAGTACCTACGAGCAGTACTTC.

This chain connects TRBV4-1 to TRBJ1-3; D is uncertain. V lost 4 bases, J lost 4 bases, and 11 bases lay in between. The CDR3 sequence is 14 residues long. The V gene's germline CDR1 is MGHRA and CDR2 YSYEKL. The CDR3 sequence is CASSRRVPGNTIYF. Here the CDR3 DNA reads TGCGCCAGCAGCCGTCGGGTACCGGGAAACACCATATATTTT.

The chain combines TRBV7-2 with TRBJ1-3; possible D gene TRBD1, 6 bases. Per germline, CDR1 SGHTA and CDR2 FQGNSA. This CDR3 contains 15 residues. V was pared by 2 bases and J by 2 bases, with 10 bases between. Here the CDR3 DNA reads TGTGCCAGCAGCTTACGCAAGGGGGCTGGAAACACCATATATTTT. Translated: CASSLRKGAGNTIYF.

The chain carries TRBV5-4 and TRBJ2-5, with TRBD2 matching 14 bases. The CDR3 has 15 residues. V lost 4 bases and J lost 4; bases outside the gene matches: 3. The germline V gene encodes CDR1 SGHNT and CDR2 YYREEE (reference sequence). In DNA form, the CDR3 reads TGTGCCAGCAGCGGGGGACTAGCGGGAGTAGAGACCCAGTACTTC. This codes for CASSGGLAGVETQYF.

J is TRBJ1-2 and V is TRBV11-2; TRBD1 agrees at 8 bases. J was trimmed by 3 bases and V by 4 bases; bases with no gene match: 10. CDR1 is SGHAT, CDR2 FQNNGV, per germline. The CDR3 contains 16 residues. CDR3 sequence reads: CASSYYRDRRDYGYTF. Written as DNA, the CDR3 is TGTGCCAGCAGCTATTATAGGGACAGGAGGGACTATGGCTACACCTTC.

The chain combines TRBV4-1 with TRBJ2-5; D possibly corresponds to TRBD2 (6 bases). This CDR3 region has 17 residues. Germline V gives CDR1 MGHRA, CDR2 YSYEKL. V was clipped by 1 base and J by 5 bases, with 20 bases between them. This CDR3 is CASSQGRGPLVGETQYF. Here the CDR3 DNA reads TGCGCCAGCAGCCAAGGGCGGGGACCCCTCGTCGGGGAGACCCAGTACTTC.

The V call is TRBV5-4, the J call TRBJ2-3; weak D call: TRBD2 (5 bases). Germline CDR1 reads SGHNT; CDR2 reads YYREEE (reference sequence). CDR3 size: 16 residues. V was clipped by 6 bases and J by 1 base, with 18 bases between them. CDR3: CASTPSGGLRTDTQYF. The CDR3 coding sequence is TGTGCCAGCACCCCCTCTGGCGGGCTTCGCACAGATACGCAGTATTTT.

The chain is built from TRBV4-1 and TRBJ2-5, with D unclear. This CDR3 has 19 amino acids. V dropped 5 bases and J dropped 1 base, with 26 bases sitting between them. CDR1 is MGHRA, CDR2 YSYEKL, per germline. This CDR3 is CASSSHQWVQPEPQETQYF. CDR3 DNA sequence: TGCGCCAGCAGCTCACACCAGTGGGTACAGCCAGAACCCCAAGAGACCCAGTACTTC.

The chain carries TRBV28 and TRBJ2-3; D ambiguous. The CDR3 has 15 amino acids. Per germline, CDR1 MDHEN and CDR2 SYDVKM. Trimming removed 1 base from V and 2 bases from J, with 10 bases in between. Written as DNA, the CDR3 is TGTGCCAGCAGTTTATTGTCTGGGTTCACAGATACGCAGTATTTT. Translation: CASSLLSGFTDTQYF. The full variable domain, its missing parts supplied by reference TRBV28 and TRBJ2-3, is DVKVTQSSRYLVKRTGEKVFLECVQDMDHENMFWYRQDPGLGLRLIYFSYDVKMKEKGDIPEGYSVSREKKERFSLILESASTNQTSMYLCASSLLSGFTDTQYFGPGTRLTVL.

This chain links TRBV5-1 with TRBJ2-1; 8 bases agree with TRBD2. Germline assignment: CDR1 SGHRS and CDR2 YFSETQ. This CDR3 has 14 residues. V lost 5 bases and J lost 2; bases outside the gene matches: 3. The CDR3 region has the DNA TGCGCCAGCAGTTCTAGCGGGCCCTACAATGAGCAGTTCTTC. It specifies CASSSSGPYNEQFF.

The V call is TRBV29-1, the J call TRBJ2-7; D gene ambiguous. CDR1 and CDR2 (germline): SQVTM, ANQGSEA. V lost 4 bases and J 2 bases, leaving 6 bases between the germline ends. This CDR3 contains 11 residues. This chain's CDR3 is CSVGAAYEQYF. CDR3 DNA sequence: TGCAGCGTTGGGGCCGCCTACGAGCAGTACTTC.

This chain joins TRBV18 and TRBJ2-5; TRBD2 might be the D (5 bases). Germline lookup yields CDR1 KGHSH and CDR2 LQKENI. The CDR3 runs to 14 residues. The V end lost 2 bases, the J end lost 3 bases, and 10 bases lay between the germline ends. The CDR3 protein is CASSPLVREETQYF. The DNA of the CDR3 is TGTGCCAGCTCACCATTAGTGAGGGAAGAGACCCAGTACTTC.

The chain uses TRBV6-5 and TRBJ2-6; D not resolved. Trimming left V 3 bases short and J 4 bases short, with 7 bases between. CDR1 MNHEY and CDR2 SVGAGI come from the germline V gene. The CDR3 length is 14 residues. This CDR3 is CASSYAKGANVLTF. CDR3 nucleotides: TGTGCCAGCAGTTATGCCAAGGGGGCCAACGTCCTGACTTTC.

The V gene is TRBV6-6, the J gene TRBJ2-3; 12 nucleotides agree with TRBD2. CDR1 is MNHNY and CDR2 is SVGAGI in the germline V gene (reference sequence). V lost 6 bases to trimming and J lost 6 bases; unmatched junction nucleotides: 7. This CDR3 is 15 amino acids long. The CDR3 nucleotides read TGTGCCAGCAGCTTCTTACTAGCGGGAGGTGATACGCAGTATTTT. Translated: CASSFLLAGGDTQYF.